This entry features one TCR beta chain sequence. This clonotype was seen repeatedly, ten times or more. Its antigen has not been determined. Base quality data are lacking; no much larger clone is found one base away. A patient counted as having stable Graves' hyperthyroidism if no progression to ophthalmopathy occurred over 18 months of follow-up. The hyperthyroidism patients were between 18 and 65 years old and newly diagnosed, with a disease duration of less than 2 months. The study excluded patients with uncontrolled infections, other autoimmune diseases, pregnancy or lactation. Diagnoses were established on the basis of clinical symptoms, serum thyroxine and TRAb, thyroid ultrasound, and orbital computed tomography. PBMCs were isolated from approximately 10 ml of fresh peripheral blood by Ficoll-Paque density gradient centrifugation. Total RNA was extracted with Trizol reagent, and quality was checked on an Agilent 2100 Bioanalyzer.

These data come from a study of T cells in Graves' hyperthyroidism and ophthalmopathy (dated by TCRdb to the late 2010s). About the full investigation: Peripheral blood was sampled at the time of initial diagnosis, prior to any treatment. TCR V-J signatures able to tell the groups apart were searched for in a discovery cohort of about a hundred patients, of whom 40 to 45 had Graves' ophthalmopathy and roughly 58 had stable Graves' hyperthyroidism. Whether ophthalmopathy could be predicted prospectively was tested in an independent validation cohort made up of 18 to 20 hyperthyroidism patients plus 17 patients who later progressed to ophthalmopathy. The roughly 91 discovery patients were randomly divided into training and test sets at a 7:3 ratio. The study also compared thyroid tissue and blood T-cell repertoires from a handful of Graves' hyperthyroidism patients. After sampling, hyperthyroidism patients received methimazole starting at 30 mg daily, and ophthalmopathy patients received high-dose intravenous methylprednisolone. The paper reports TCR Vbeta CDR3 sequencing of about 140 peripheral blood samples: 40 to 45 ophthalmopathy, fewer than 80 hyperthyroidism and approximately 17 progressor patients.

General study outcomes and caveats: In validation, the model predicted progression to ophthalmopathy a median of approximately 6.6 months before onset, with about 70% sensitivity and roughly 72% specificity. Blood samples also contained most of the expanded thyroid clonotypes (frequency above 0.001), which suggests that blood repertoires may reflect thyroid immune responses. Sample size was not statistically predetermined, and blinding of investigators to group allocation was not performed. A 13 V-J signature model separated ophthalmopathy from stable hyperthyroidism, with over 85% sensitivity and 81.08% specificity in cross-validation and 80%/75% in testing.

Its CDR3 holds 16 amino acids, cysteine through phenylalanine. CDR3 DNA is the only sequence kept; it has 48 bases, read in frame from the first base. CDR1 and CDR2 were assigned from the germline V gene as KGHSH and LQKENI. V is reduced by 3 bases and J by 0 bases, leaving a spacing of 12 bases between them. The TCR beta CDR3 regions were amplified from RNA transcripts. A first-round RT-PCR of the TCR CDR3 used the HTBI primer set with the Qiagen OneStep RT-PCR kit. Libraries were constructed in a second round of multiplex PCR, after which size selection and purification were carried out. Paired-end sequencing of the libraries was performed with 100 bp reads on an Illumina HiSeq2000. Turning to the authors' computational methods: SOAPnuke was used to process the raw data, removing reads that contained adapters or uncalled bases, had a mean Phred below 15, or lacked an exact match to the constant primer or identifier. COPE v1.2.5 was used to merge high-quality paired reads, and clonotypes were defined as unique nucleotide sequences. MiTCR v1.1 was used to align the clonotypes against IMGT TRBV, TRBD and TRBJ reference segments. The analysis included only V-J combinations with a frequency above 0.0001, which together covered about 99% of the repertoires. A TCS score was defined as the ratio of F50 (clonal expansion) to E x V (chaos), with BLOSUM62-based TCRdist applied between CDR3 peptides within each V-J. Welch's t-statistics and random forest reduced around 520 V-J features to 10 to 15, which were used in a naive Bayes classifier (R e1071). TCRdb trimmed the raw reads at Q25, called clones with MiXCR and kept productive beta chains. Identical CDR3 proteins give one entry, which carries the most common genes and DNA. The V and J calls here are based on TCRdb, not the publication. The sample table holds under 650,000 distinct CDR3 sequences, of which roughly 17% were seen once. The ten biggest clones cover around 4% of the sample.

The specimen was blood. The clonotype was recovered from a woman between 25 and 40 years old with Graves' hyperthyroidism. Recombination joined TRBV18 with TRBJ2-1; the D gene may be TRBD1 or TRBD2, since each aligns over 5 bases. The CDR3: CASSPRDGSSYNEQFF. The DNA sequence is TGTGCCAGCTCACCTCGGGACGGTAGCTCCTACAATGAGCAGTTCTTC.